These T cell receptor beta chains were read from a single sample in a study of blood T cell repertoires in COVID-19. Here immunoSEQ multiplex PCR was the method, and the copy in TCRdb shows in-frame clones only, minus some. The sample holds tens of thousands of clones, 75% to 90% seen once. The specimen sequenced was peripheral blood. The receptors stem from a human donor in a cohort sampled during active COVID-19. Both conserved end residues are part of each CDR3. Each record gives: J gene, D gene, V gene, clone size, CDR3 protein, CDR3 DNA. A D gene is named only where the DNA matches it firmly. Only some rows state a clone size, as once, few, many or a class for expanded clones.

TRBJ1-2	.	TRBV7-2	.	CASTQSIDRPARYTF	TGTGCCAGCACCCAAAGCATCGACAGACCCGCACGCTACACCTTC
TRBJ1-2	.	TRBV7-9	.	CASSPGSPGYTF	TGTGCCAGCAGCCCCGGGTCTCCCGGCTACACCTTC
TRBJ2-7	.	TRBV20-1	once	CSAIVSNEQYF	TGCAGTGCTATAGTAAGCAACGAGCAGTACTTC
TRBJ1-2	.	TRBV2	.	CASSEEWPSSNYGYTF	TGTGCCAGCAGTGAAGAATGGCCGTCATCTAACTATGGCTACACCTTC
TRBJ2-2	.	TRBV18	.	CASSPTAPRDTGELFF	TGTGCCAGCTCCCCGACAGCACCTAGAGACACCGGGGAGCTGTTTTTT
TRBJ2-7	.	TRBV7-8	.	CASSADRGPAEQYF	TGTGCCAGCAGCGCCGACCGCGGTCCCGCCGAGCAGTACTTC
TRBJ1-4	.	TRBV25-1	.	CASSETEGFGKKLFF	TGTGCCAGCAGTGAAACCGAAGGATTCGGGAAAAAACTGTTTTTT
TRBJ1-2	.	TRBV14	.	CASSQNRRLYGYTF	TGTGCCAGCAGCCAAAACAGGCGCCTTTATGGCTACACCTTC
TRBJ1-2	TRBD1	TRBV7-2	.	CASSLYRTGGSGYTF	TGTGCCAGCAGCTTATACCGAACAGGGGGTTCTGGCTACACCTTC
TRBJ1-5	.	TRBV4-3	.	CASSQDWVGVRPQHF	TGCGCCAGCAGCCAAGATTGGGTAGGGGTGAGGCCCCAGCATTTT
TRBJ2-7	TRBD2	TRBV5-1	.	CASSLSLGGTRTYEQYF	TGCGCCAGCAGCTTGTCCCTCGGCGGGACTAGAACCTACGAGCAGTACTTC
TRBJ2-1	.	TRBV7-2	once	CASSLYREGEQFF	TGTGCCAGCAGCTTGTACAGGGAGGGTGAGCAGTTCTTC
TRBJ2-7	.	TRBV5-1	.	CASSLGGPPGEQYF	TGCGCCAGCAGCTTGGGTGGGCCCCCGGGGGAGCAGTACTTC
TRBJ1-3	TRBD1	TRBV25-1	.	CASSTGGIEGTIYF	TGTGCCAGCAGCACAGGGGGCATTGAGGGCACCATATATTTT
TRBJ2-5	TRBD1	TRBV7-9	.	CASTPSPPQGRETQYF	TGTGCCAGCACCCCCTCCCCCCCACAGGGGCGAGAGACCCAGTACTTC
TRBJ1-4	TRBD1	TRBV27	.	CASRTNRGQKEKLFF	TGTGCCAGCAGAACAAACAGGGGGCAAAAAGAAAAACTGTTTTTT
TRBJ2-7	TRBD1	TRBV19	.	CASSDTGTGTYEQYF	TGTGCCAGTAGTGATACCGGGACAGGGACCTACGAGCAGTACTTC
TRBJ1-1	TRBD1	TRBV9	.	CASSPPAPRDRNTEAFF	TGTGCCAGCAGCCCGCCCGCCCCTCGGGACAGGAACACTGAAGCTTTCTTT
TRBJ2-3	TRBD2	TRBV4-3	.	CASSQGTSGDSTDTQYF	TGCGCCAGCAGCCAGGGGACTAGCGGGGATAGCACAGATACGCAGTATTTT
TRBJ1-4	TRBD1	TRBV4-1	.	CASSQDTGQGHEKLFF	TGCGCCAGCAGCCAAGATACGGGACAGGGGCATGAAAAACTGTTTTTT
TRBJ2-3	TRBD2	TRBV25-1	.	CASSVLRGGGTDTQYF	TGTGCCAGCAGTGTCCTCCGGGGGGGCGGCACAGATACGCAGTATTTT
TRBJ2-7	TRBD1	TRBV5-4	.	CASSSKFRDRAHEQYF	TGTGCCAGCAGTTCCAAATTTCGGGACAGGGCCCACGAGCAGTACTTC
TRBJ1-3	.	TRBV19	.	CASSIASGGNTIYF	TGTGCCAGTAGTATTGCCTCGGGAGGAAACACCATATATTTT
TRBJ1-2	TRBD1	TRBV4-3	.	CASSQGGQASYGYTF	TGCGCCAGCAGCCAGGGGGGACAGGCCTCTTATGGCTACACCTTC
TRBJ2-3	.	TRBV5-8	.	CASSLDSSSDTQYF	TGTGCCAGCAGCTTGGACAGTAGTTCAGATACGCAGTATTTT
TRBJ2-5	.	TRBV2	.	CASSIRGGETQYF	TGTGCCAGCTCAATCAGGGGCGGGGAGACCCAGTACTTC
TRBJ2-5	.	TRBV6-2/TRBV6-3	.	CASSYPMQVSQETQYF	TGTGCCAGCAGTTACCCAATGCAGGTCTCTCAAGAGACCCAGTACTTC
TRBJ2-2	TRBD1	TRBV24-1	.	CATSDSGTASNTGELFF	TGTGCCACCAGTGATTCCGGGACAGCTTCTAACACCGGGGAGCTGTTTTTT
TRBJ1-1	.	TRBV27	medium-sized	CASSSVVGLTEAFF	TGTGCCAGCAGTTCGGTTGTTGGTTTAACTGAAGCTTTCTTT
TRBJ1-5	.	TRBV6-5	.	CASSQRQSNQPQHF	TGTGCCAGCAGTCAACGACAGAGCAATCAGCCCCAGCATTTT
TRBJ1-3	TRBD1	TRBV2	.	CASNRGGNTIYF	TGTGCCAGCAACAGGGGTGGAAACACCATATATTTT
TRBJ1-3	TRBD1	TRBV5-1	.	CASSLEGQGLYSGNTIYF	TGCGCCAGCAGCTTGGAGGGACAGGGACTCTACTCTGGAAACACCATATATTTT
TRBJ2-2	TRBD2	TRBV5-1	.	CASSARAGDPTGELFF	TGCGCCAGCAGCGCTCGGGCGGGAGATCCCACCGGGGAGCTGTTTTTT
TRBJ2-1	.	TRBV5-6	.	CASSFQGGWSYNEQFF	TGTGCCAGCAGCTTTCAGGGAGGATGGTCCTACAATGAGCAGTTCTTC
TRBJ1-4	TRBD1	TRBV2	.	CASRAGTGAEKLFF	TGTGCCAGCAGGGCCGGGACAGGGGCTGAAAAACTGTTTTTT
TRBJ2-5	.	TRBV12-3/TRBV12-4	.	CASSGQGRKTQYF	TGTGCCAGCAGTGGCCAGGGCCGAAAGACCCAGTACTTC
TRBJ2-7	.	TRBV3-1/TRBV3-2	.	CASSQDIPLFYEQYF	TGTGCCAGCAGCCAAGATATCCCCCTCTTCTACGAGCAGTACTTC